The 2 T cell receptor beta chains reported below all come from one sample, sequenced in a study of blood T cell repertoires in COVID-19. Produced via immunoSEQ multiplex PCR; TCRdb's table is partial and in-frame only. The data show roughly 410,000 clones, about 91% seen once. Sequenced: peripheral blood. These TCRs come from a woman between 40 and 50 years old with COVID-19, enrolled during active disease.

This chain uses TRBV11-2 with TRBJ2-3; a possible D gene is TRBD2 (6 bases). CDR1 and CDR2 (germline): SGHAT, FQNNGV. Trimming cost V 0 bases and J 9 bases, with 19 bases left between them. CDR3 length equals 16 residues. In DNA, the CDR3 is TGTGCCAGCAGCTTAGATCTGGGACTGAGAACCGGGACGCAGTATTTT. Protein sequence: CASSLDLGLRTGTQYF.

J is TRBJ1-5 and V is TRBV6-5; 9 nucleotides line up with TRBD1. The CDR3 covers 15 residues. Germline V gives CDR1 MNHEY, CDR2 SVGAGI. J lost 5 bases, V lost 5 bases, and 7 bases had no gene match. This CDR3 reads CASSITGGGDQPQHF. Written as DNA, the CDR3 is TGTGCCAGCAGTATCACAGGGGGCGGAGATCAGCCCCAGCATTTT.